A single sample gave rise to the 21 T cell receptor beta chains below, sequenced in a study of blood T cells in healthy people across ages (dated by TCRdb to between 2014 and 2017). The receptor library was made with 5' RACE. A second about 7 to 11 cycle PCR used a sample-barcoded 5' primer and a J-beta primer mix. TCRdb handled the public reads itself, with Q25 trimming in fastp and clone calling in MiXCR, and kept productive beta chains. Entries that share a CDR3 protein sequence are merged under the most common genes and DNA. The sample contains approximately 2,000,000 distinct CDR3 sequences, approximately 40% of them found a single time. Roughly 24% of the sample is held by the ten biggest clonotypes. Sequencing was carried out using blood. All receptors come from a human donor in good health.

This clonotype has only a few counts. This chain links TRBV7-2 with TRBJ2-3; 7 positions agree with TRBD1. J was trimmed by 1 base and V by 4 bases; bases with no gene match: 11. This CDR3 has 17 amino acids. Germline V gene sequence: CDR1 SGHTA, CDR2 FQGNSA. The CDR3 here is CASSSQTGILGTDTQYF. For the CDR3, the DNA is TGTGCCAGCAGCTCCCAGACAGGGATCTTAGGCACAGATACGCAGTATTTT.

This clonotype occurred many times. The CDR3, as DNA: TGCAGTGCTACTCAGGGCACAGATACGCAGTATTTT. Translating gives CSATQGTDTQYF. This chain links TRBV20-1 with TRBJ2-3; D gene unclear. Per germline, CDR1 DFQATT and CDR2 SNEGSKA (reference sequence). CDR3 length: 12 amino acids. The V gene lost 4 bases and the J gene lost 1 base, with 6 bases spanning the gap.

The J gene is TRBJ2-7, the V gene TRBV4-3, with 8 bases lining up with TRBD2. The CDR3 is made up of 16 amino acids. V lost 0 bases to trimming and J lost 3 bases; unmatched junction nucleotides: 7. Germline values: CDR1 LGHNA, CDR2 YSLEER. In DNA form, the CDR3 reads TGCGCCAGCAGCCAAGATTCGCCCGGGGGGGGCTACGAGCAGTACTTC. The encoded protein is CASSQDSPGGGYEQYF.

This chain links TRBV7-2 with TRBJ1-5, with D tentatively TRBD1 (5 bases). Between the trimmed V and J ends, which lost 5 bases and 7 bases, there was a span of 12 bases. The CDR3 has 13 residues. From germline, CDR1 is SGHTA and CDR2 FQGNSA. The CDR3 spells CASSPRGAQPQHF. DNA for the CDR3: TGTGCCAGCAGCCCCCGAGGGGCCCAGCCCCAGCATTTT.

This clonotype was picked up a small number of times. The V call is TRBV28, the J call TRBJ1-2; possibly TRBD1 for D (5 bases). The CDR3 runs 13 residues. The V end lost 8 bases, the J end lost 4 bases, and 14 bases lay between the germline ends. The V gene's germline CDR1 is MDHEN and CDR2 SYDVKM. The CDR3 protein is CASGQLGRYGYTF. The CDR3 region has the DNA TGTGCCAGCGGCCAACTGGGGCGCTATGGCTACACCTTC.

This clonotype was detected only a few times. V is TRBV11-2 and J is TRBJ2-1; 12 bases are shared with TRBD2. Per the germline V gene, CDR1 is SGHAT and CDR2 is FQNNGV. Losses at the gene ends were 5 bases for V and 0 bases for J; bases not matched to a gene: 20. The CDR3 sequence is 22 residues long. CDR3: CASSPLLSTSGGPLTSYNEQFF. DNA of the CDR3: TGTGCCAGCAGCCCCCTTTTATCGACTAGCGGGGGCCCCCTCACCTCCTACAATGAGCAGTTCTTC.

The V and J genes are TRBV27 and TRBJ2-1; tentative D call: TRBD1 (5 bases). Trimming took 7 bases from V and 2 from J, leaving 18 bases between them. Germline values: CDR1 MNHEY, CDR2 SMNVEV (reference sequence). This CDR3 is 16 amino acids long. CDR3 region: CASTRGDSQPYNEQFF. CDR3 nucleotides: TGTGCCAGCACCCGTGGCGACAGCCAGCCCTACAATGAGCAGTTCTTC.

In its sample, this clonotype was seen a few times. The chain uses TRBV20-1 and TRBJ2-7; D is undetermined. The J call may be wrong; the DNA end is better matched by TRBJ2-5. The length of the CDR3 is 17 residues. The germline V gene encodes CDR1 DFQATT and CDR2 SNEGSKA (reference sequence). CDR3 residues: CSARDLMGSHIKETQYF. The CDR3 DNA sequence: TGCAGTGCTAGAGATCTAATGGGATCCCACATTAAAGAGACCCAGTACTTC.

This rearrangement joins TRBV20-1 to TRBJ2-1; D tentatively fits TRBD1 or TRBD2 (6 bases each). The germline V gene has CDR1 DFQATT and CDR2 SNEGSKA (reference sequence). V was shortened by 1 base and J by 0 bases, with 19 bases between the two germline ends. This CDR3 has 18 residues. CDR3 sequence: CSARVNSGGPSSYNEQFF. The CDR3 nucleotides are TGCAGTGCTAGAGTAAACTCCGGGGGCCCAAGCTCCTACAATGAGCAGTTCTTC.

The chain has TRBV7-6 and TRBJ2-1; the match to TRBD1 covers 9 bases. V shed 7 bases, J shed 10 bases, and the junction held 17 bases outside the gene matches. The CDR3 consists of 16 residues. Germline V gene data show CDR1 as SGHVS and CDR2 as FNYEAQ. The CDR3 region has the DNA TGTGCCAGCATCCTGACCGGGACAGGGTTTTTCTACGAGCAGTTCTTC. Translating gives CASILTGTGFFYEQFF.

This clonotype was counted only a few times. V usage is TRBV20-1 and J usage is TRBJ1-5; TRBD1 is a possible D gene (5 bases). The length of the CDR3 is 14 residues. From germline, CDR1 is DFQATT and CDR2 SNEGSKA (reference sequence). The V end lost 0 bases, the J end lost 6 bases, and 12 bases lay between the germline ends. The CDR3 loop reads CSARDWQGLQPQHF. In DNA, the CDR3 is TGCAGTGCTAGAGATTGGCAGGGACTTCAGCCCCAGCATTTT.

This CDR3 is CSARTGPDYGYTF. CDR3 DNA: TGCAGTGCTAGGACAGGGCCGGACTATGGCTACACCTTC. The V and J genes are TRBV20-1 and TRBJ1-2, with 7 bases lining up with TRBD1. The CDR3 spans 13 residues. Germline V gene lookup returns CDR1 DFQATT and CDR2 SNEGSKA (reference sequence). With 3 bases clipped from V and 3 bases from J, the junction kept 4 bases outside the gene matches.

There are many counts of this clonotype. This chain joins TRBV15 and TRBJ2-1; 7 nucleotides match TRBD1. The CDR3 runs to 14 residues. Germline V gives CDR1 LNHNV, CDR2 YYDKDF (reference sequence). The trim removed 5 bases at V and 5 bases at J, leaving 6 bases unmatched. In DNA form, the CDR3 reads TGTGCCACCAGCCCCGGGACAGACCACAATGAGCAGTTCTTC. It specifies CATSPGTDHNEQFF.

The chain links TRBV5-1 to TRBJ2-7; D is unresolved. CDR3 length: 16 amino acids. V dropped 0 bases and J dropped 2 bases, with 15 bases sitting between them. From germline, CDR1 is SGHRS and CDR2 YFSETQ. The CDR3 here is CASSLESLDGAYEQYF. CDR3 DNA: TGCGCCAGCAGCTTGGAAAGTCTGGACGGCGCCTACGAGCAGTACTTC.

The CDR3 nucleotides are TGCGCCAGCAGCCTCTTTGGACTAGCGGGGGGGTCGGGGTACGAGCAGTACTTC. It yields the protein CASSLFGLAGGSGYEQYF. V gene TRBV4-3 combines with J gene TRBJ2-4; TRBD2 matches at 15 bases. Gene TRBJ2-7 matches the end of the DNA better, so the J call may be wrong. Per germline, CDR1 LGHNA and CDR2 YSLEER. The CDR3 spans 18 residues.

The chain couples TRBV5-6 to TRBJ2-2; D not certain. This CDR3 contains 18 residues. V was pared by 1 base and J by 3 bases, with 19 bases between. Germline lookup yields CDR1 SGHDT and CDR2 YYEEEE. CDR3 sequence: CASSLKSYLGADTGELFF. The CDR3 DNA sequence: TGTGCCAGCAGCTTGAAATCATACCTCGGCGCGGACACCGGGGAGCTGTTTTTT.

This chain joins TRBV7-9 and TRBJ1-4; TRBD1 matches at 9 bases. This CDR3 is 15 amino acids long. Trimming removed 7 bases from V and 5 bases from J; junction bases left unmatched: 8. The germline CDR1 and CDR2 sequences are SEHNR and FQNEAQ (reference sequence). The CDR3 spells CASTRTGALNEKLFF. The CDR3 nucleotides are TGTGCCAGCACCCGGACAGGGGCTTTGAATGAAAAACTGTTTTTT. Full variable domain (missing parts from reference TRBV7-9 and TRBJ1-4): DTGVSQNPRHKITKRGQNVTFRCDPISEHNRLYWYRQTLGQGPEFLTYFQNEAQLEKSRLLSDRFSAERPKGSFSTLEIQRTEQGDSAMYLCASTRTGALNEKLFFGSGTQLSVL.

To note about this clonotype: Just one base apart from a much larger clone, this may be a read error. The genes are TRBV12-3 or TRBV12-4 and TRBJ1-4; D not resolved. The length of the CDR3 is 12 residues. CDR3 loop: CVSSPGVQKLFF. The CDR3 bases are TGTGTCAGCAGCCCCGGGGTACAAAAACTGTTTTTT.

The chain joins TRBV28 to TRBJ2-7; D gene ambiguous. Looked up from germline, CDR1 is MDHEN and CDR2 is SYDVKM. The CDR3 covers 14 residues. V gave up 2 bases and J gave up 2 bases, with 10 bases separating them. DNA for the CDR3: TGTGCCAGCAGTTTAGTGGACCTAGCCTACGAGCAGTACTTC. Its protein is CASSLVDLAYEQYF.

This clonotype has just one count. The rearrangement links TRBV4-2 to TRBJ2-1; D is unclear. Germline-derived CDR1 and CDR2 are LGHNA and YNFKEQ. The CDR3 totals 12 residues. V was pared by 1 base and J by 12 bases, with 10 bases between. This CDR3 is CASSQVNGWQFF. CDR3 DNA: TGTGCCAGCAGCCAAGTAAACGGGTGGCAGTTCTTC.

This clonotype was counted between two and nine times. The chain is built from TRBV28 and TRBJ2-7; 8 bases are shared with TRBD2. V dropped 6 bases and J dropped 7; count of bases not matched to a gene: 11. The V gene's germline CDR1 is MDHEN and CDR2 SYDVKM. This CDR3 comprises 14 residues. CDR3 nucleotides: TGTGCCAGCAGGCCGATTGGCGGGGGGCTGGAGCAGTACTTC. Translation: CASRPIGGGLEQYF.